This is a list of T cell receptor beta chains from one sample in a study of CD8+ T cells in alopecia areata. The data were produced by immunoSEQ multiplex PCR, yet TCRdb's version contains in-frame clones alone and is incomplete. The sample contains over 150,000 clones, 45% to 75% of which appear only once. This specimen consisted of CD4+ T cells sorted from blood, obtained at week 4, from a patient treated with tofacitinib. All receptors come from a human donor with alopecia areata. The CDR3 runs from the conserved cysteine through the conserved F or W. The D gene is left open where the match is weak. A clone size is listed for some rows: how often the clone was seen (once, few, many), or a class if it is expanded.

abundance	v_gene	d_gene	j_gene	CDR3aa	CDR3nt
-	TRBV28	-	TRBJ2-5	CASSTLGLGLETQYF	TGTGCCAGCAGTACCCTTGGTCTGGGATTGGAGACCCAGTACTTC
-	TRBV7-9	TRBD1	TRBJ2-1	CASDRDLRVNEQFF	TGTGCCAGCGACAGGGACCTGAGGGTCAATGAGCAGTTCTTC
-	TRBV6-5	-	TRBJ2-3	CASSNQGNTQYF	TGTGCCAGCAGCAACCAGGGGAATACGCAGTATTTT
-	TRBV30	-	TRBJ1-2	CAWSERLYGYTF	TGTGCCTGGAGTGAACGGTTATATGGCTACACCTTC
few	TRBV29-1	-	TRBJ2-1	CSVLGGIRNEQFF	TGCAGCGTTCTAGGCGGTATACGCAATGAGCAGTTCTTC
few	TRBV7-9	-	TRBJ1-2	CASSLVIPGAYGYTF	TGTGCCAGCAGCTTAGTCATCCCCGGGGCCTATGGCTACACCTTC
-	TRBV6-5	-	TRBJ1-1	CASRTVNVKAFF	TGTGCCAGCAGAACTGTGAACGTAAAAGCTTTTTTT
-	TRBV6-5	-	TRBJ2-1	CASSFVNEQFF	TGTGCCAGCAGTTTCGTTAATGAGCAGTTCTTC
-	TRBV6-6	-	TRBJ2-3	CASTGPMEDTQYF	TGTGCCAGCACCGGACCGATGGAGGATACGCAGTATTTT
-	TRBV30	-	TRBJ2-1	CAWNGNYNEQFF	TGTGCCTGGAATGGTAACTACAATGAGCAGTTCTTC
-	TRBV11-2	TRBD2	TRBJ2-5	CASSLGGRAPETQYF	TGTGCCAGCAGCTTGGGTGGGAGGGCCCCAGAGACCCAGTACTTC
-	TRBV5-1	-	TRBJ2-7	CASTPASGYSYEQYF	TGCGCCAGCACCCCGGCCTCGGGTTACTCCTACGAGCAGTACTTC
many	TRBV11-1	-	TRBJ2-2	CASSLEGANTGELFF	TGTGCCAGCAGCTTGGAGGGAGCGAACACCGGGGAGCTGTTTTTT
few	TRBV7-2	-	TRBJ2-1	CASSLAHNEQFF	TGTGCCAGCAGCTTAGCCCACAATGAGCAGTTCTTC
-	TRBV30	TRBD2	TRBJ2-5	CAWDPQGTGRIVQYF	TGTGCCTGGGATCCTCAAGGGACCGGGAGGATTGTCCAGTACTTC
-	TRBV29-1	-	TRBJ2-5	CSVRGEKETQYF	TGCAGCGTCAGGGGGGAGAAAGAGACCCAGTACTTC
-	TRBV5-1	TRBD2	TRBJ2-7	CASSSPGAGGGEQYF	TGCGCCAGCAGCTCCCCTGGAGCGGGAGGGGGGGAGCAGTACTTC
-	TRBV20-1	-	TRBJ2-7	CSARRSDRMDF	TGCAGTGCTAGAAGGTCAGACAGAATGGACTTC
-	TRBV30	-	TRBJ2-1	CAWSVHYNEQFF	TGTGCCTGGAGTGTACATTACAATGAGCAGTTCTTC
few	TRBV18	-	TRBJ1-1	CASSKGRRDTEAFF	TGTGCCAGCTCAAAAGGCCGGCGCGACACTGAAGCTTTCTTT
-	TRBV29-1	-	TRBJ2-5	CSVEDRGGSETQYF	TGCAGCGTTGAAGATCGAGGGGGGAGTGAGACCCAGTACTTC
few	TRBV10-2	TRBD2	TRBJ2-1	CASSESGSGRRFF	TGCGCCAGCAGTGAGTCTGGTAGCGGGAGAAGGTTCTTC
-	TRBV18	-	TRBJ2-5	CASSRRGGRERIQETQYF	TGTGCCAGCTCACGTCGAGGGGGGCGTGAGAGGATTCAAGAGACCCAGTACTTC
-	TRBV6-5	TRBD1	TRBJ1-4	CASSSGTGGMEKLFF	TGTGCCAGCAGTTCTGGGACAGGGGGCATGGAAAAACTGTTTTTT
-	TRBV11-2	TRBD2	TRBJ2-5	CASSDSGSETQYF	TGTGCCAGCAGCGATAGCGGGAGTGAGACCCAGTACTTC
-	TRBV30	-	TRBJ2-1	CAWSVGYNEQFF	TGTGCCTGGAGTGTAGGCTACAATGAGCAGTTCTTC
-	TRBV25-1	-	TRBJ2-1	CASSVSSSYNEQFF	TGTGCCAGCAGTGTGTCCAGCTCCTACAATGAGCAGTTCTTC
-	TRBV4-1	-	TRBJ1-1	CASSQDAQYTEAFF	TGCGCCAGCAGCCAAGATGCGCAGTACACTGAAGCTTTCTTT
-	TRBV5-1	TRBD2	TRBJ2-2	CASRTAGGVAGELFF	TGCGCCAGCCGTACAGCGGGAGGAGTGGCCGGGGAGCTGTTTTTT
-	TRBV5-1	-	TRBJ1-1	CASSLVLNAEAFF	TGCGCCAGCAGCTTGGTCCTCAACGCTGAAGCTTTCTTT
-	TRBV6-5	-	TRBJ1-2	CASGKNTNYGYTF	TGTGCCAGTGGAAAAAATACTAACTATGGCTACACCTTC
few	TRBV9	TRBD2	TRBJ2-7	CASSGTSGANEQYF	TGTGCCAGCAGCGGGACTAGCGGAGCCAACGAGCAGTACTTC
-	TRBV7-2	TRBD1	TRBJ2-1	CASSLDRGAHNEQFF	TGTGCCAGCAGCTTAGACAGGGGGGCTCACAATGAGCAGTTCTTC
-	TRBV2	TRBD1	TRBJ2-7	CASSEWSGTGKDEQYF	TGTGCCAGCAGTGAATGGTCCGGGACAGGGAAGGACGAGCAGTACTTC
-	TRBV5-1	-	TRBJ2-1	CASSFGRRDNEQFF	TGTGCCAGCAGCTTCGGCAGGAGGGACAATGAGCAGTTCTTC
-	TRBV28	-	TRBJ1-5	CASSFYGRGSNQPQHF	TGTGCCAGCAGTTTTTATGGTAGGGGTAGCAATCAGCCCCAGCATTTT
-	TRBV5-1	-	TRBJ2-2	CASSFDRKNTGELFF	TGCGCCAGCAGCTTCGACAGAAAAAACACCGGGGAGCTGTTTTTT
-	TRBV29-1	TRBD2	TRBJ2-1	CSVRGGSPPGRNEQFF	TGCAGCGTTCGTGGCGGGAGCCCCCCGGGGAGGAATGAGCAGTTCTTC
few	TRBV29-1	-	TRBJ2-3	CSVRTADTQYF	TGCAGCGTCCGGACCGCAGATACGCAGTATTTT
-	TRBV29-1	-	TRBJ2-3	CSVSPKGLQVDTQYF	TGCAGCGTTTCTCCTAAAGGACTTCAAGTAGATACGCAGTATTTT
few	TRBV29-1	TRBD2	TRBJ2-1	CSAFGLAGGKTYNEQFF	TGCAGCGCCTTCGGACTAGCGGGAGGGAAGACCTACAATGAGCAGTTCTTC
-	TRBV4-3	TRBD2	TRBJ2-7	CASSQNREAYEQYF	TGCGCCAGCAGCCAAAATCGGGAGGCCTACGAGCAGTACTTC
few	TRBV29-1	-	TRBJ2-5	CSAARGIGETQYF	TGCAGCGCGGCGCGGGGTATCGGGGAGACCCAGTACTTC
-	TRBV29-1	-	TRBJ2-1	CSVGVSLSSGEQFF	TGCAGCGTTGGGGTCAGTTTATCATCAGGGGAGCAGTTCTTC
-	TRBV10-3	TRBD1	TRBJ1-2	CAIMGTGGDYGYTF	TGTGCCATCATGGGGACAGGGGGCGACTATGGCTACACCTTC
few	TRBV18	-	TRBJ2-1	CASSPTVAVSYNEQFF	TGTGCCAGCTCACCCACCGTCGCCGTGTCCTACAATGAGCAGTTCTTC
few	TRBV5-1	-	TRBJ2-5	CASSLAALQETQYF	TGCGCCAGCAGCTTGGCCGCCCTCCAAGAGACCCAGTACTTC
few	TRBV6-5	-	TRBJ2-2	CASTLSGGTGELFF	TGTGCCAGCACCCTGTCTGGGGGCACCGGGGAGCTGTTTTTT
-	TRBV7-9	-	TRBJ1-2	CASSPRITEGYTF	TGTGCCAGCAGCCCCCGGATCACCGAGGGCTACACCTTC
-	TRBV15	-	TRBJ2-3	CATRSGLRGSDTQYF	TGTGCCACCCGCTCCGGGCTCCGGGGGTCAGATACGCAGTATTTT
few	TRBV11-3	TRBD1	TRBJ2-3	CASSDRGQTDTQYF	TGTGCCAGCAGCGACAGGGGGCAGACAGATACGCAGTATTTT
-	TRBV4-3	TRBD1	TRBJ1-5	CASSQEVMDRVIDQPQHF	TGCGCCAGCAGCCAAGAGGTTATGGACAGGGTAATAGATCAGCCCCAGCATTTT
-	TRBV30	TRBD1	TRBJ1-1	CAWSVPWGRGSRTEAFF	TGTGCCTGGAGTGTGCCCTGGGGCAGGGGGTCGAGAACTGAAGCTTTCTTT
once	TRBV29-1	-	TRBJ2-7	CSEGSYEQYF	TGCAGCGAGGGGTCCTACGAGCAGTACTTC